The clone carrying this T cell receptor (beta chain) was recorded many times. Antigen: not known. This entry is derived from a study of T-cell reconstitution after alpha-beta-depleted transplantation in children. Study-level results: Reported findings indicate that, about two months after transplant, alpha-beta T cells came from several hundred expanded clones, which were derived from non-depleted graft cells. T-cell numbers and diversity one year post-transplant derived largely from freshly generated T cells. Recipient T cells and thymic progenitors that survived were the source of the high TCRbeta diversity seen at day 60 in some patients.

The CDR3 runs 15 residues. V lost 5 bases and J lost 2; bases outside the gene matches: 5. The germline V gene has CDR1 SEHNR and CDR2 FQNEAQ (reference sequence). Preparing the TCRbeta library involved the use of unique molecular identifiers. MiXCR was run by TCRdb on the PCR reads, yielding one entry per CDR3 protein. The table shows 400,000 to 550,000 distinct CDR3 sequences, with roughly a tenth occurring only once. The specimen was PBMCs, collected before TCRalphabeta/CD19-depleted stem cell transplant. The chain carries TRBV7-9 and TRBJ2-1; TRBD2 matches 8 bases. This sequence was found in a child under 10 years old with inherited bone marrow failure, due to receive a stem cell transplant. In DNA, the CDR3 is TGTGCCAGCAGCGTACCGGGACTAGCCTACAATGAGCAGTTCTTC. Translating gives CASSVPGLAYNEQFF.